This is a list of T cell receptor beta chains from one sample in a study of T-cell memory formation after mild COVID-19. TCRdb reprocessed the 5' RACE reads with MiXCR, giving one entry per CDR3 protein. The table shows about 540,000 distinct CDR3 sequences, with 20% occurring only once. Sequenced sample: PBMCs or a T cell subset sorted from them (not recorded which). All receptors come from an adult woman who had mild COVID-19 (a few samples of this study predate the infection). Cell type and time point are not known. Both conserved end residues are part of each CDR3. The D gene is left open where the match is weak. Clone size is stated in some rows and not others, as once, few, many or a class when expanded.

CDR3 DNA | CDR3 protein | J gene | V gene | D gene | clone size
TGCGCCAGCAGGACGCGGGACCAAGAGACCCAGTACTTC | CASRTRDQETQYF | TRBJ2-5 | TRBV10-2 | . | few
TGTGCCAGCAGCTCGCGGACGGACGAGGGGGTTAGCGGGGGAGAGACCCAGTACTTC | CASSSRTDEGVSGGETQYF | TRBJ2-5 | TRBV7-9 | TRBD2 | .
TGTGCCAGCAGCCCTGGTCAGGGCGGTAATTCACCCCTCCACTTT | CASSPGQGGNSPLHF | TRBJ1-6 | TRBV7-3 | . | few
TGTGCCAGCAGCGTACAGACAGGGACGGGTGGGCTCTTCTATGGCTACACCTTC | CASSVQTGTGGLFYGYTF | TRBJ1-2 | TRBV9 | TRBD1 | .
TGTGCCACCAGCGGTGGGACAGGGTCGTCAGATACGCAGTATTTT | CATSGGTGSSDTQYF | TRBJ2-3 | TRBV15 | TRBD1 | few
TGCAGCGTTGAAGCGGACCGCCAAGAGACCCAGTACTTC | CSVEADRQETQYF | TRBJ2-5 | TRBV29-1 | . | .
TGTGCCACCAGTGACCCTTCAGGGGGGGCAACAGATACGCAGTATTTT | CATSDPSGGATDTQYF | TRBJ2-3 | TRBV24-1 | . | .
TGTGCCAGTAGCCCCGACAGGGGAGACACTGAAGCTTTCTTT | CASSPDRGDTEAFF | TRBJ1-1 | TRBV19 | TRBD1 | .
TGCGCCAGCAGCCAAGAGTGGGCGGGAGTTGGCACCGCGCACAATGAGCAGTTCTTC | CASSQEWAGVGTAHNEQFF | TRBJ2-1 | TRBV4-3 | TRBD2 | .
TGTGCCACCAGCAAGGACAGCTTCCAAGAGACCCAGTACTTC | CATSKDSFQETQYF | TRBJ2-5 | TRBV15 | . | .
TGTGCCAGCAGCCCAGGGGGGACACCCAGCTCCTACGAGCAGTACTTC | CASSPGGTPSSYEQYF | TRBJ2-7 | TRBV7-8 | . | few
TGTGCCACCGCGGTAGCGGGAGGGTACAATGAGCAGTTCTTC | CATAVAGGYNEQFF | TRBJ2-1 | TRBV6-5 | TRBD2 | .
TGTGCCAGCAGCCGTCAAACGCCGACTAGCGGTTACAATGAGCAGTTCTTC | CASSRQTPTSGYNEQFF | TRBJ2-1 | TRBV3-1 | TRBD2 | .
TGTGCCAGCAGCCTCGGGGCCCCGGATACGCAGTATTTT | CASSLGAPDTQYF | TRBJ2-3 | TRBV7-2 | . | many
TGTGCCAGCAGGGCTAGCGGGACCAATGAGCAGTTCTTC | CASRASGTNEQFF | TRBJ2-1 | TRBV6-1 | TRBD2 | many
TGTGCCAGCAGCCCCGGGGAGCGGGGGACCTACAATGAGCAGTTCTTC | CASSPGERGTYNEQFF | TRBJ2-1 | TRBV6-2/TRBV6-3 | TRBD2 | .
TGTGCCAGCAGCCTCCTCGGCCTCGGGCAGGGACATGGCTACACCTTC | CASSLLGLGQGHGYTF | TRBJ1-2 | TRBV11-2 | . | few
. | CASSSSDYEQYF | TRBJ2-7 | TRBV12-3/TRBV12-4 | . | .
TGTGCCAGCAGTCATGACGGTGAAGAGACCCAGTACTTC | CASSHDGEETQYF | TRBJ2-5 | TRBV7-9 | . | .
TGTGCCAGCTCACCCCGGGACAGGGGATCCGATACGCAGTATTTT | CASSPRDRGSDTQYF | TRBJ2-3 | TRBV18 | TRBD1 | .
TGCAGTGCTAGAGGTGGGGCAGGGGAAGACATGAACACTGAAGCTTTCTTT | CSARGGAGEDMNTEAFF | TRBJ1-1 | TRBV20-1 | . | few
TGCAGTGCTCGCTACAGGGGGATGGGCACTGAAGCTTTCTTT | CSARYRGMGTEAFF | TRBJ1-1 | TRBV20-1 | TRBD1 | .
TGTGCCAGCAGCCAAGTGGTGACTAGTTCGGGTTCTTTTGAGCAGTTCTTC | CASSQVVTSSGSFEQFF | TRBJ2-1 | TRBV14 | . | .
TGTGCCAGCAGTCCTTCGACAGCGGCTAAGTTCTTC | CASSPSTAAKFF | TRBJ2-1 | TRBV12-3/TRBV12-4 | . | few
TGTGCCAGCAGCGTAGTGGCGGGAGGGCGTGCAGATACGCAGTATTTT | CASSVVAGGRADTQYF | TRBJ2-3 | TRBV9 | TRBD2 | .
TGTGCCAGCAGCTTAGGGGGGGTACAGGGACAGCCCCAGCATTTT | CASSLGGVQGQPQHF | TRBJ1-5 | TRBV11-2 | . | .
TGTGCCAGCAGTGCAGAGTCAAGCAATCAGCCCCAGCATTTT | CASSAESSNQPQHF | TRBJ1-5 | TRBV2 | . | once
TGTGCCACCAGCAGAGAATTGGGAGTACAATCACCCCTCCACTTT | CATSRELGVQSPLHF | TRBJ1-6 | TRBV15 | . | .
TGTGCCAGTACGCCTGGGGACAGTGGCACCACTGAAGCTTTCTTT | CASTPGDSGTTEAFF | TRBJ1-1 | TRBV27 | TRBD1 | few
TGTGCCAGCAGCCCGCCCGGGACAGCCACCTACGAGCAGTACTTC | CASSPPGTATYEQYF | TRBJ2-7 | TRBV12-3/TRBV12-4 | TRBD1 | .
TGTGCCAGCAGTCGCTACAGTGAAGCTTTCTTT | CASSRYSEAFF | TRBJ1-1 | TRBV12-3/TRBV12-4 | . | few
TGCGCCAGCAGCTTCGGGGGGAGCTCCTACAATGAGCAGTTCTTC | CASSFGGSSYNEQFF | TRBJ2-1 | TRBV5-1 | TRBD2 | many
TGTGCCAGCAGCTTTCCCGGCATTGGAGGGGAGCTGTTTTTT | CASSFPGIGGELFF | TRBJ2-2 | TRBV7-9 | . | .
TGTGCCAGCAGCTTTTCCGGACAGGCCAATGAGCAGTTCTTC | CASSFSGQANEQFF | TRBJ2-1 | TRBV7-9 | TRBD1 | few
TGTGCCAGCAGCCTAGGACCGACCTACAATGAGCAGTTCTTC | CASSLGPTYNEQFF | TRBJ2-1 | TRBV12-3/TRBV12-4 | . | few
TGTGCCAGCAGTTTACAGGGGACTGGAAACACCATATATTTT | CASSLQGTGNTIYF | TRBJ1-3 | TRBV12-3/TRBV12-4 | . | .
TGCAGTGCTAGAGACCCCCGGGACAGGGACGAACAATATGGCTACACCTTC | CSARDPRDRDEQYGYTF | TRBJ1-2 | TRBV20-1 | TRBD1 | .